This TCR beta chain was recovered during a study of blood T cells in healthy people across ages. PCR was performed a second time for roughly 7 to 12 cycles using a sample-barcoded 5' primer and a J-beta primer mix. The yield of each sample was at least 3 million CDR3-containing paired-end reads. TCRdb re-called the 5' RACE reads through MiXCR, storing one row per CDR3 protein. The sample shows about a million distinct CDR3 sequences, just over 50% of them seen only once. In terms of origin and age, donors were healthy Caucasian individuals from Russia aged about 6 to 100. This TCR was recovered from a woman aged 55-75 years in good health. The sequencing sample was made of blood.

In DNA, the CDR3 is TGTGCCAGCAGCAGACTAGCGGGAGCGCCAGATACGCAGTATTTT. It specifies CASSRLAGAPDTQYF. This chain uses TRBV14 with TRBJ2-3; TRBD2 matches at 12 bases. The CDR3 extends over 15 amino acids. The V and J ends lost 5 bases and 4 bases, in that order; junction bases with no gene match: 4. From germline, CDR1 is SGHDN and CDR2 FVKESK.